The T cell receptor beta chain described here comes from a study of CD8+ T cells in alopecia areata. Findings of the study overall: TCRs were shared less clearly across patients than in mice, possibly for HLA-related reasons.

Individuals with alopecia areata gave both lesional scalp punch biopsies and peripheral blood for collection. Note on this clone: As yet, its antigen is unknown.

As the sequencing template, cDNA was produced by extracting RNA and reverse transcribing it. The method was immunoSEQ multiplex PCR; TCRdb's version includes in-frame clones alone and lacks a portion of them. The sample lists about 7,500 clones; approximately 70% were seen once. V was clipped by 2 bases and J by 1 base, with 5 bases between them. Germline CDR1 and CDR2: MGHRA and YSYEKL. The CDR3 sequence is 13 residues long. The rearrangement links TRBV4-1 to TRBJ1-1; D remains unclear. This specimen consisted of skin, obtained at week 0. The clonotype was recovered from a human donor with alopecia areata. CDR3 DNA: TGCGCCAGCAGCCAAATTCCGAACACTGAAGCTTTCTTT. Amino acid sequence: CASSQIPNTEAFF.